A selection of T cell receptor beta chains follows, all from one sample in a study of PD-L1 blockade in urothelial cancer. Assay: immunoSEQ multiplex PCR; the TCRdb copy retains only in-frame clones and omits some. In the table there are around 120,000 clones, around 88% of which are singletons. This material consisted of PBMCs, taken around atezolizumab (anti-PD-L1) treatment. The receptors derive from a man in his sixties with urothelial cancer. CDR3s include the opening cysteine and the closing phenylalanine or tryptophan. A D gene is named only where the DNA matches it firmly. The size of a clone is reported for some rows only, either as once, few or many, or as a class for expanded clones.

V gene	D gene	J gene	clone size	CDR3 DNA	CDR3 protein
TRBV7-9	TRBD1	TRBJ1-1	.	TGTGCCAGCAGCTTTAAGACAGGGGGTAGGGACACTGAAGCTTTCTTT	CASSFKTGGRDTEAFF
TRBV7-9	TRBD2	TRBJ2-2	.	TGTGCCAGCAGCCGAACACTAGCGGGAGCACCCGGGGAGCTGTTTTTT	CASSRTLAGAPGELFF
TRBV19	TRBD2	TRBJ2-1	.	TGTGCCAGCCCCCCATTTGGCGGGAGCTTGAATGAGCAGTTCTTC	CASPPFGGSLNEQFF
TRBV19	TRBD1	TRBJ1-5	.	TGTGCCACCGACGAGGGGGCCCGGGACAATCAGCCCCAGCATTTT	CATDEGARDNQPQHF
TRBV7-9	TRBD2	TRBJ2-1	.	TGTGCCAGCAGCCCTGTAGGTAGCGGGAGCGATGAGCAGTTCTTC	CASSPVGSGSDEQFF
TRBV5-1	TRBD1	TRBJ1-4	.	TGCGCCAGCAGCCCGGACAGGGGGGATGAAAAACTGTTTTTT	CASSPDRGDEKLFF
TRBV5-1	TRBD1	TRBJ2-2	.	TGCGCCAGCAGCTCCCAGGGGGCCACGAACACCGGGGAGCTGTTTTTT	CASSSQGATNTGELFF
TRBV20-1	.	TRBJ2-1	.	TGCAGTCCTTCTGAGAGGTATGAGCAGTTCTTC	CSPSERYEQFF
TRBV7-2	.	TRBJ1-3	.	TGTGCCAGCAGCCTCCACAGACCCAGGGTATGTGGAAACACCATATATTTT	CASSLHRPRVCGNTIYF
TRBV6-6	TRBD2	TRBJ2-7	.	TGTGCCAGCAGTTACTCATCTAGCGGGAGGGAAGAGCAGTACTTC	CASSYSSSGREEQYF
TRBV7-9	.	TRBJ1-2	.	TGTGCCAGCAGCTTAACAGGGTACTATGGCTACACCTTC	CASSLTGYYGYTF
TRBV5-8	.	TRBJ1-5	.	TGTGCCAGCAGCCTAAAAGCCAGGGTGCCCAACCGGGGGCAGCCCCAGCATTTT	CASSLKARVPNRGQPQHF
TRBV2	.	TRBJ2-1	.	TGTGCCAGCAGACAGAACAATGAGCAGTTCTTC	CASRQNNEQFF
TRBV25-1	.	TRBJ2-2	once	TGTGCCAGCAGATCAGAGGGAGCGAACACCGGGGAGCTGTTTTTT	CASRSEGANTGELFF
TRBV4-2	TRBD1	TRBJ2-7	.	TGTGCCAGCAGACCCGGACAGGGTTCCTACGAGCAGTACTTC	CASRPGQGSYEQYF
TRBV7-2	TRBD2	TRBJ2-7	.	TGTGCCAGCAGCTCGACTAGCGGGAGAGCCTACGAGCAGTACTTC	CASSSTSGRAYEQYF
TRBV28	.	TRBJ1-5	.	TGTGCCAGCAACCCGGGGATTGGGGGGGATCAGCCCCAGCATTTT	CASNPGIGGDQPQHF
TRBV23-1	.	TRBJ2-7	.	TGCGCCAGCAGTCAAGGCATACCCTACGAGCAGTACTTC	CASSQGIPYEQYF
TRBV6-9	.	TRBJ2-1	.	TGTGCCAGCAGTTTGGCTTACGATCGCCAAAATGAGCAGTTCTTC	CASSLAYDRQNEQFF
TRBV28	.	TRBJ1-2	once	TGTGCCAGCAGTTTAACAGAAGTCTATGGCTACACCTTC	CASSLTEVYGYTF
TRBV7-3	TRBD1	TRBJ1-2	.	TGTGCCAGCAGCTCGGACAGGGGGCAAGGCTACACCTTC	CASSSDRGQGYTF
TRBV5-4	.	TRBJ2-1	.	TGTGCCAGCAGCTTCCCGGGTGGCCTTTTGAACAATGAGCAGTTCTTC	CASSFPGGLLNNEQFF
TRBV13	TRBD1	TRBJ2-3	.	TGTGCCAGCAGCCGGAAGGGACAGGGGTCCAGGTCGGATACGCAGTATTTT	CASSRKGQGSRSDTQYF
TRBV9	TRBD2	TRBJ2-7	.	TGTGCCAGCAGCGTAGAGGGCGGGAGGGCCTCCGAGCAGTACTTC	CASSVEGGRASEQYF
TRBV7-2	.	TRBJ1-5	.	TGTGCCAGCAGCTTAGGTCCGGGCAATCAGCCCCAGCATTTT	CASSLGPGNQPQHF
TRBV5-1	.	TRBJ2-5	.	TGCGCCAGCAGCCCGTCCGGGAACCAAGAGACCCAGTACTTC	CASSPSGNQETQYF
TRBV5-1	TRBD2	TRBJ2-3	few	TGCGCCAGCAGCTTGGTGCGGGGGTCTAGCACAGATACGCAGTATTTT	CASSLVRGSSTDTQYF
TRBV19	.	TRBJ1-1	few	TGTGCTACTAACTCCGGGGGGAACACTGAAGCTTTCTTT	CATNSGGNTEAFF
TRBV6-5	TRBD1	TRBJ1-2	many	TGTGCCAGCACAGGGGGCGCCTATGGCTACACCTTC	CASTGGAYGYTF
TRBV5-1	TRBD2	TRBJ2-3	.	TGCGCCAGCAGCTTAGCGGGGGGACCCACAGATACGCAGTATTTT	CASSLAGGPTDTQYF
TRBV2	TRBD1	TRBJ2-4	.	TGTGCCAGCATTTCGGACAGGGCGGCCAAAAACATTCAGTACTTC	CASISDRAAKNIQYF
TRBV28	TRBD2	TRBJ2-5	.	TGTGCCAGCAGTCATCTAGCGGGAGTAGGAGAGACCCAGTACTTC	CASSHLAGVGETQYF
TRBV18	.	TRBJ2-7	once	TGTGCCAGCTCTCCCCAGGACAGCGGCTCCTACGAGCAGTACTTC	CASSPQDSGSYEQYF
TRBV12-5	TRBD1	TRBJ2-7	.	TGTGCTAGTGGTTTCCCGGGACAGGGGACCGCCTACGAGCAGTACTTC	CASGFPGQGTAYEQYF
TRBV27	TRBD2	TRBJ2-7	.	TGTGCCACCGGGGGGGGGCGACACGAGCAGTACTTC	CATGGGRHEQYF
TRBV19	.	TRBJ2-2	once	TGTGCCAGTAGCCCGGGGGACAGGAACACCGGGGAGCTGTTTTTT	CASSPGDRNTGELFF
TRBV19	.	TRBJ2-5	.	TGTGCCAGTACCCCAGGTACTAGCGTAAGGGGGGAGACCCAGTACTTC	CASTPGTSVRGETQYF
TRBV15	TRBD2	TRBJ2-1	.	TGTGCCACCAGCAGGGGAGGGACCTCAGGAGGTGGCTACAATGAGCAGTTCTTC	CATSRGGTSGGGYNEQFF
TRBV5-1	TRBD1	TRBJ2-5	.	TGCGCCAGCAGCCAGGGACAGGGGCAAGAGACCCAGTACTTC	CASSQGQGQETQYF
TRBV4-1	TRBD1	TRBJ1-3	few	TGCGCCAGCGGTGAGACAGGGGACCGTCACTCTGGAAACACCATATATTTT	CASGETGDRHSGNTIYF
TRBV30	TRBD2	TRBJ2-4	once	TGTGCCTTTTGGGGGGGGGAGAACATTCAGTACTTC	CAFWGGENIQYF
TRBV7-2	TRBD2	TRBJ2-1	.	TGTGCCAGCAGCTTTGATAGCGGGGGCTACAATGAGCAGTTCTTC	CASSFDSGGYNEQFF
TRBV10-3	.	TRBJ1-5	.	TGTGCCATCAGTGAGTCGGAGGCGCAGGTAAGAGGTCAGCCCCAGCATTTT	CAISESEAQVRGQPQHF
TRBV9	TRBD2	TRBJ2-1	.	TGTGCCAGCAGCGTGGGACTAGCGGGAGGCCACTACAATGAGCAGTTCTTC	CASSVGLAGGHYNEQFF
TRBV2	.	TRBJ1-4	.	TGTGCCAGCAGGAGGGGCCCGGGGGGTGAAAAACTGTTTTTT	CASRRGPGGEKLFF
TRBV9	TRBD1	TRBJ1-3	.	TGTGCCAGCAGCGTAGCGACAGGGCTTTCTGGAAACACCATATATTTT	CASSVATGLSGNTIYF
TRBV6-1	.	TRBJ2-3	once	TGTGCCAGCAGTGAAGCGTGGGGGGGGCTCCACGGCACGGATACGCAGTATTTT	CASSEAWGGLHGTDTQYF
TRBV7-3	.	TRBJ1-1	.	TGTGCCAGCAGCACTCAGGGGAACACTGAAGCTTTCTTT	CASSTQGNTEAFF
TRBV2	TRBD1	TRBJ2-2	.	TGTGCCAGCAGAGAGCAGGGGGCGACCGGGGAGCTGTTTTTT	CASREQGATGELFF